Below, 19 T cell receptor beta chains from the same sample are listed, as sequenced in a study of T cell responses to AZD1222 COVID-19 vaccine. TCRdb keeps only in-frame clones here, not all; method: immunoSEQ multiplex PCR. The sample gives nearly 90,000 clones, about 89% of which show up once; about 6.1% is in the top ten. The material was peripheral blood, obtained 28 days after the second AZD1222 dose. These TCRs come from an adult who received the AZD1222 COVID-19 vaccine.

V usage is TRBV3-1 (or the pseudogene TRBV3-2) and J usage is TRBJ1-6; D uncertain. Germline lookup yields CDR1 LGHDT and CDR2 YNNKEL (reference sequence). V lost 8 bases and J 6 bases, leaving 14 bases between the germline ends. CDR3 length equals 14 residues. Written as DNA, the CDR3 is TGTGCCAGCCAGATAGGACTGACTAATTCACCCCTCCACTTT. It is translated as CASQIGLTNSPLHF.

This clone was seen once. Germline and junction disagree at one end, which may indicate a read error. The chain employs TRBV10-1 and TRBJ2-3, with TRBD2 matching over 9 bases. Germline V gene lookup returns CDR1 WNHNN and CDR2 SYGVQD (reference sequence). The CDR3 spans 16 residues. The CDR3 spells CASCDGGGASTDTQYF. In DNA, the CDR3 is TGCGCCAGCTGTGACGGCGGGGGGGCCAGCACAGATACGCAGTATTTT.

Turning to this clone: Compared with germline, one end of the junction differs, possibly owing to a read error. The V call is TRBV6-1, the J call TRBJ1-1; D gene uncertain. Germline values: CDR1 MNHNS, CDR2 SASEGT. This CDR3 comprises 15 residues. Written as DNA, the CDR3 is TGTGCCAGCAGTGATTACTTCGGTTTGAACCCTGAAGCTTTCTTT. This sequence encodes CASSDYFGLNPEAFF.

The genes are TRBV15 and TRBJ1-5; perhaps TRBD1 as D (5 bases). The germline gives CDR1 LNHNV, CDR2 YYDKDF (reference sequence). The V end was cut by 1 base, the J end by 0 bases, with 10 bases between. The CDR3 runs 16 residues. CDR3 DNA: TGTGCCACCAGCAGAGGTCTAGGGGATAGCAATCAGCCCCAGCATTTT. Its translation: CATSRGLGDSNQPQHF.

This clone was seen only once. J is TRBJ1-2 and V is TRBV9, with TRBD1 matching over 7 bases. The CDR3 loop spans 17 amino acids. Germline CDR1 reads SGDLS; CDR2 reads YYNGEE. V was clipped by 4 bases and J by 2 bases; unmatched bases: 14. The CDR3, as DNA: TGTGCCAGCAGCTCTCTCTCCGGGACAGAGCGGAACTATGGCTACACCTTC. Protein: CASSSLSGTERNYGYTF. Full variable domain (remainder filled in from reference TRBV9 and TRBJ1-2): DSGVTQTPKHLITATGQRVTLRCSPRSGDLSVYWYQQSLDQGLQFLIQYYNGEERAKGNILERFSAQQFPDLHSELNLSSLELGDSALYFCASSSLSGTERNYGYTFGSGTRLTVV.

The rearrangement uses TRBV7-9 and TRBJ2-1; 10 bases agree with TRBD2. Germline V lookup: CDR1 SEHNR, CDR2 FQNEAQ (reference sequence). The J segment lost 5 bases and the V segment lost 5 bases, leaving 3 bases of the junction unmatched. The CDR3 is 14 residues long. The CDR3 loop reads CASSQTSGDNEQFF. The CDR3 nucleotides read TGTGCCAGCAGCCAAACTAGCGGGGACAATGAGCAGTTCTTC.

This chain uses TRBV3-1 (or the pseudogene TRBV3-2) with TRBJ1-1; no firm D call. The V end was cut by 0 bases, the J end by 5 bases, with 16 bases between. Germline loops: CDR1 LGHDT, CDR2 YNNKEL (reference sequence). The CDR3 consists of 16 residues. The CDR3: CASSQEEPYTHTEAFF. The CDR3 DNA reads as TGTGCCAGCAGCCAAGAAGAACCTTACACCCATACTGAAGCTTTCTTT.

The CDR3 loop reads CASSVATQGSGNTIYF. The CDR3 coding sequence is TGTGCCAGCAGCGTAGCTACGCAGGGATCTGGAAACACCATATATTTT. This chain joins TRBV9 and TRBJ1-3; perhaps TRBD1 as D (5 bases). CDR3 length: 16 residues. CDR1 is SGDLS and CDR2 is YYNGEE in the germline V gene. The V end lost 0 bases, the J end lost 1 base, and 11 bases lay between the germline ends.

The V call is TRBV9, the J call TRBJ2-1, with 7 nucleotides matching TRBD2. V gave up 7 bases and J gave up 6 bases; unmatched junction bases: 7. In germline, CDR1 is SGDLS, CDR2 YYNGEE. This CDR3 has 13 residues. CDR3 nucleotide sequence: TGTGCCAGCGGCGGGGGTAGGCCCAATGAGCAGTTCTTC. Translating it yields CASGGGRPNEQFF.

Remarks on this clone: A read error may account for a junction end that differs from germline. Other DNA sequences from this sample encode an identical CDR3 as well. The V gene is TRBV12-3 or TRBV12-4, the J gene TRBJ1-1; D remains ambiguous. This CDR3 is built from 13 residues. DNA of the CDR3: TGTGCCAGCAGCTTAGGTGGGAACACTGAAGCTTTCTTT. Encoded protein: CASSLGGNTEAFF.

The chain is built from TRBV5-4 and TRBJ2-7; TRBD1 matches at 10 bases. V trimming: 4 bases; J trimming: 6 bases; junction bases outside the gene matches: 13. The germline gives CDR1 SGHNT, CDR2 YYREEE (reference sequence). CDR3 length equals 16 residues. This CDR3 is CASSPGGTGALSEQYF. CDR3 DNA: TGTGCCAGCAGCCCCGGCGGGACAGGGGCCCTTTCCGAGCAGTACTTC. Filled out from reference TRBV5-4 and TRBJ2-7, the complete variable domain reads ETGVTQSPTHLIKTRGQQVTLRCSSQSGHNTVSWYQQALGQGPQFIFQYYREEENGRGNFPPRFSGLQFPNYSSELNVNALELDDSALYLCASSPGGTGALSEQYFGPGTRLTVT.

The chain uses TRBV2 and TRBJ2-1; TRBD1 agrees at 9 bases. V shed 3 bases and J 1 base; nucleotides not matched to a gene: 10. CDR1 is SNHLY and CDR2 is FYNNEI in the germline V gene. The CDR3 is made up of 18 amino acids. CDR3 DNA: TGTGCCAGCAGTGACTGGGGACAGGGAATATTTTCCTACAATGAGCAGTTCTTC. Encoded protein: CASSDWGQGIFSYNEQFF.

The rearrangement links TRBV2 to TRBJ1-1, with a weak D call TRBD1 (6 bases). V was pared by 2 bases and J by 3 bases, with 13 bases between. The CDR3 has 15 residues. Germline V gene sequence: CDR1 SNHLY, CDR2 FYNNEI. This chain's CDR3 is CASSERTVYDTEAFF. The CDR3 DNA reads as TGTGCCAGCAGTGAACGGACAGTTTACGACACTGAAGCTTTCTTT.

The genes are TRBV3-1 (or the pseudogene TRBV3-2) and TRBJ2-5, with 8 bases that match TRBD2. Germline values: CDR1 LGHDT, CDR2 YNNKEL (reference sequence). This CDR3 region has 15 residues. Trimming at V came to 1 base and at J to 5 bases, leaving 6 bases not matched to a gene. The CDR3 coding sequence is TGTGCCAGCAGCCAAGGGGGACTAGTTTTCGAGACCCAGTACTTC. It encodes CASSQGGLVFETQYF.

Relative to its sample, this clone is medium-sized (0.01 to 0.1%). The chain employs TRBV4-1 and TRBJ2-2; 8 nucleotides agree with TRBD1. The CDR3 runs to 15 residues. Losses at the gene ends were 4 bases for V and 3 bases for J; bases not matched to a gene: 4. Per germline, CDR1 MGHRA and CDR2 YSYEKL. In DNA form, the CDR3 reads TGCGCCAGCAGCCCACCACAGGGGGACACCGGGGAGCTGTTTTTT. Translating gives CASSPPQGDTGELFF.

There are a few counts of this clone. V and J are TRBV4-3 and TRBJ2-7, with a tentative D call TRBD1 (5 bases). Germline loops: CDR1 LGHNA, CDR2 YSLEER. CDR3 length: 13 amino acids. The V end was cut by 3 bases, the J end by 3 bases, with 9 bases between. In DNA form, the CDR3 reads TGCGCCAGCAGCCACTGGGGCGGCTACGAGCAGTACTTC. Translated: CASSHWGGYEQYF.

This chain uses TRBV7-2 with TRBJ1-2; 7 nucleotides agree with TRBD1. V lost 5 bases, J lost 2 bases, and 11 bases stayed unmatched. CDR3 size: 16 residues. Looked up from germline, CDR1 is SGHTA and CDR2 is FQGNSA. CDR3 region: CASSRPIQGQNYGYTF. The DNA for the CDR3 is TGTGCCAGCAGCCGGCCGATACAGGGGCAAAACTATGGCTACACCTTC.

V is TRBV30 and J is TRBJ1-5; no clear D. The CDR3 totals 14 residues. Germline loops: CDR1 GTSNPN, CDR2 SVGIG (reference sequence). Trimming stripped 2 bases from V and 6 bases from J, with 14 bases between. This CDR3 is CAWSLGVDGQPQHF. In nucleotides, the CDR3 is TGTGCCTGGAGTCTCGGGGTGGATGGTCAGCCCCAGCATTTT. The full variable domain, its missing parts supplied by reference TRBV30 and TRBJ1-5, is SQTIHQWPATLVQPVGSPLSLECTVEGTSNPNLYWYRQAAGRGLQLLFYSVGIGQISSEVPQNLSASRPQDRQFILSSKKLLLSDSGFYLCAWSLGVDGQPQHFGDGTRLSIL.

The CDR3 sequence: CASTRTGSANTGELFF. Here the CDR3 DNA reads TGTGCCAGCACTCGGACAGGTTCCGCGAACACCGGGGAGCTGTTTTTT. V gene TRBV28 combines with J gene TRBJ2-2; 7 nucleotides agree with TRBD1. CDR3 size: 16 residues. J was trimmed by 0 bases and V by 7 bases; bases with no gene match: 8. In germline, CDR1 is MDHEN, CDR2 SYDVKM.